The following is a T cell receptor beta chain sequence with its context. What it binds is unknown. The CDR3 length is 14 residues. Trimming pared 0 bases from V and 4 bases from J, leaving 9 bases between. Germline V gives CDR1 MNHEY, CDR2 SVGAGI. Some clones are missing from TCRdb's copy, which holds only in-frame ones; the method was immunoSEQ multiplex PCR. The sample contains about 110,000 clones, approximately 90% of which appear only once. This sample was taken from a study of graft-versus-host responses after intestinal transplantation. Sequences were derived from unstimulated CD4+ T cells sorted from spleen or lymph node cells, sampled before transplant. The source is a human donor who was the organ donor for an intestinal transplant. The chain joins TRBV6-5 to TRBJ1-2; D remains unclear. The CDR3 DNA reads TGTGCCAGCAGTTACTCGGGCCTGATCTATGGCTACACCTTC. It is translated as CASSYSGLIYGYTF.